The rows below give T cell receptor beta chains drawn from one sample of a study of shared clonotypes between healthy human individuals. The repertoire was sequenced with immunoSEQ multiplex PCR; TCRdb's copy has only in-frame clones and lacks some. The sample has 1,100,000 or so clones; about 84% are singletons. The sequenced sample consisted of memory CD4+ T cells from PBMCs. The origin of the receptors is a man younger than 30 in good health. Some clones in this sample may be carry-over from other donors' samples. Each CDR3 is given with its conserved first and last residue. Fields, in order: V gene, J gene, clone size, D gene, CDR3 length, CDR3 protein, CDR3 DNA. The D gene is left open where the match is weak. Some rows have no size entry. The others give once, few or many, or a class for an expanded clone.

>TRBV2|TRBJ2-6|-|-|15
CASSAMATGANVLTF
TGTGCCAGCAGTGCGATGGCAACCGGGGCCAACGTCCTGACTTTC
>TRBV7-2|TRBJ1-1|-|-|15
CASSLVPGRYTEAFF
TGTGCCAGCAGCTTAGTTCCAGGCCGCTACACTGAAGCTTTCTTT
>TRBV6-6|TRBJ1-4|-|-|16
CASSYSNARANEKLFF
TGTGCCAGCAGTTACTCAAATGCCAGGGCTAATGAAAAACTGTTTTTT
>TRBV30|TRBJ1-1|-|-|14
CAWSPGTKVGVAFF
TGTGCCTGGAGCCCTGGCACAAAGGTAGGGGTGGCTTTCTTT
>TRBV18|TRBJ2-7|-|TRBD2|15
CASSPGASGTYEQYF
TGTGCCAGCTCACCAGGCGCTAGCGGCACCTACGAGCAGTACTTC
>TRBV7-6|TRBJ2-7|-|TRBD2|17
CASSSRARGDSLGEQYF
TGTGCCAGCAGCTCAAGGGCCCGGGGGGATTCTTTGGGCGAGCAGTACTTC
>TRBV7-8|TRBJ2-2|many|-|14
CASSSRRVGGELFF
TGTGCCAGCAGCTCACGCCGGGTAGGCGGGGAGCTGTTTTTT
>TRBV28|TRBJ1-5|-|-|13
CASSFARHQPQHF
TGTGCCAGCAGTTTTGCACGCCATCAGCCCCAGCATTTT
>TRBV14|TRBJ2-3|-|-|14
CASSQRVYTDTQYF
TGTGCCAGCAGCCAACGCGTATACACAGATACGCAGTATTTT
>TRBV6-1|TRBJ1-1|-|-|14
CASGIRGVNTEAFF
TGTGCCAGCGGGATCCGGGGGGTGAACACTGAAGCTTTCTTT
>TRBV29-1|TRBJ2-5|-|TRBD1|13
CSVRGTAQETQYF
TGCAGCGTAAGGGGGACAGCACAAGAGACCCAGTACTTC
>TRBV5-1|TRBJ1-4|-|TRBD1|15
CASSRGDRVDEKLFF
TGCGCCAGCAGCCGGGGGGACAGGGTAGATGAAAAACTGTTTTTT
>TRBV5-4|TRBJ1-3|-|TRBD1|16
CASSPTGQGSGNTIYF
TGTGCCAGCAGCCCAACGGGACAGGGTTCCGGAAACACCATATATTTT
>TRBV5-1|TRBJ2-1|-|-|17
CASSWGPGGGSYNEQFF
TGCGCCAGCAGCTGGGGGCCTGGCGGGGGCTCCTACAATGAGCAGTTCTTC
>TRBV4-1|TRBJ1-3|-|-|15
CASGEGSVGGNTIYF
TGCGCCAGCGGCGAAGGGTCGGTAGGAGGAAACACCATATATTTT
>TRBV4-1|TRBJ1-4|-|TRBD1|18
CASRPGDRAGVNNEKLFF
TGCGCCAGCAGACCCGGGGACAGGGCGGGAGTCAATAATGAAAAACTGTTTTTT
>TRBV6-1|TRBJ1-1|few|TRBD1|15
CASSDQGARDTEAFF
TGTGCCAGCAGTGACCAGGGGGCGAGAGACACTGAAGCTTTCTTT
>TRBV2|TRBJ2-1|-|TRBD2|15
CASRLAGLSGDEQFF
TGTGCCAGCCGCCTAGCGGGACTCAGCGGGGATGAGCAGTTCTTC
>TRBV5-1|TRBJ2-3|-|-|13
CASSLSWTDTQYF
TGCGCCAGCAGCTTGTCCTGGACAGATACGCAGTATTTT
>TRBV7-2|TRBJ2-1|-|-|17
CASSLLGASSSYNEQFF
TGTGCCAGCAGCTTACTGGGGGCGTCGAGCTCCTACAATGAGCAGTTCTTC
>TRBV4-2|TRBJ2-3|-|TRBD2|18
CASSQELWAGGNTDTQYF
TGTGCCAGCAGCCAAGAGCTCTGGGCGGGAGGTAATACAGATACGCAGTATTTT
>TRBV28|TRBJ2-7|-|-|15
CASSWDSLSSYEQYF
TGTGCCAGCAGCTGGGACTCTCTTAGCTCCTACGAGCAGTACTTC
>TRBV11-3|TRBJ1-3|-|-|14
CASSLGPGLNTIYF
TGTGCCAGCAGCTTAGGACCGGGCTTAAACACCATATATTTT
>TRBV9|TRBJ2-7|-|TRBD1|14
CASSKDRVRYEQYF
TGTGCCAGCAGCAAAGACAGGGTGAGGTACGAGCAGTACTTC
>TRBV6-6|TRBJ1-1|many|-|13
CASTLTSRTEAFF
TGTGCCAGCACCCTAACGTCGCGCACTGAAGCTTTCTTT
>TRBV2|TRBJ2-5|-|-|16
CASSEALVAAGETQYF
TGTGCCAGCAGTGAAGCATTGGTGGCAGCTGGGGAGACCCAGTACTTC
>TRBV5-4|TRBJ2-7|-|-|16
CASSFPGRLKQGEQYF
TGTGCCAGCAGCTTTCCGGGACGGCTAAAACAAGGCGAGCAGTACTTC
>TRBV7-2|TRBJ2-1|-|TRBD2|15
CASSRREGTYNEQFF
TGTGCCAGCAGCCGGCGGGAGGGTACCTACAATGAGCAGTTCTTC
>TRBV4-3|TRBJ2-7|-|-|15
CASSQVISGAYEQYF
TGCGCCAGCAGCCAAGTAATTAGCGGAGCCTACGAGCAGTACTTC
>TRBV9|TRBJ1-2|-|-|13
CASSVAQGHGYTF
TGTGCCAGCAGCGTTGCACAGGGCCATGGCTACACCTTC
>TRBV28|TRBJ2-7|-|-|14
CASSLGRGGYEQYF
TGTGCCAGCAGTTTGGGCAGGGGAGGCTACGAGCAGTACTTC
>TRBV27|TRBJ1-4|-|TRBD1|15
CASSFSGQGDEKLFF
TGTGCCAGCAGTTTTTCCGGACAGGGCGATGAAAAACTGTTTTTT
>TRBV29-1|TRBJ1-1|once|-|11
CSVGQNTEAFF
TGCAGCGTCGGGCAGAACACTGAAGCTTTCTTT
>TRBV23-1|TRBJ1-2|-|TRBD1|12
CASGKTGDGYTF
TGCGCCAGCGGTAAGACAGGGGACGGCTACACCTTC
>TRBV5-6|TRBJ1-5|-|-|15
CASSLGHRVAQPQHF
TGTGCCAGCAGCTTGGGACACAGGGTGGCTCAGCCCCAGCATTTT
>TRBV30|TRBJ2-2|-|-|16
CAWAQDPGPNTGELFF
TGTGCCTGGGCACAGGATCCCGGACCGAACACCGGGGAGCTGTTTTTT
>TRBV20-1|TRBJ2-5|few|-|11
CSADSLETQYF
TGCAGCGCAGACAGTCTGGAGACCCAGTACTTC
>TRBV19|TRBJ2-1|many|-|18
CASSIGGPLRVPYNEQFF
TGTGCCAGTAGTATAGGGGGACCCCTCCGGGTGCCCTACAATGAGCAGTTCTTC
>TRBV5-1|TRBJ1-1|-|-|17
CASSPWTGGNLVTEAFF
TGCGCCAGCAGCCCATGGACGGGAGGGAATCTAGTTACTGAAGCTTTCTTT
>TRBV4-2|TRBJ2-1|few|TRBD2|16
CASSQDPGTSGRGRFF
TGTGCCAGCAGCCAAGATCCAGGGACTAGCGGGAGGGGGAGGTTCTTC
>TRBV28|TRBJ2-5|-|-|13
CASSLGFQETQYF
TGTGCCAGCAGTTTAGGCTTCCAAGAGACCCAGTACTTC
>TRBV5-1|TRBJ2-3|-|TRBD1|15
CASSPQGANTDTQYF
TGCGCCAGCAGTCCCCAGGGGGCTAACACAGATACGCAGTATTTT
>TRBV11-2|TRBJ1-2|-|TRBD1|16
CASSQGRTGPNYGYTF
TGTGCCAGCAGTCAAGGGCGGACAGGGCCCAACTATGGCTACACCTTC